Listed below are T cell receptor beta chains from one sample, sequenced in a study of T cell repertoires in cytomegalovirus infection. TCRdb itself ran the reads through MiXCR, one entry per CDR3 protein. The sample lists approximately 730,000 distinct CDR3 sequences; almost 30% were seen once. The antigens these receptors bind are not known. Sequenced here: cultured CD8+ T cells from PBMCs, sampled from culture after CMV antigen stimulation. These receptors all stem from a human donor in good health (CMV status not recorded). Some clones in this sample may be carry-over from other donors' samples. Each CDR3 is given with its conserved first and last residue. The order of the fields is D gene, J gene, clone size, V gene, CDR3 DNA, CDR3 protein. The D gene is left open where the match is weak. Size is omitted from some rows. Given values are once, few, many or a class for expanded clones.

>TRBD2|TRBJ2-1|-|TRBV6-2/TRBV6-3
TGTGCCAGCAGTTACTGGGCTAGCGGGGACTACAATGAGCAGTTCTTC
CASSYWASGDYNEQFF
>TRBD2|TRBJ2-5|-|TRBV7-2
TGTGCCAGCAGCTTGGGGACTAGCGGCCCAATAGAGACCCAGTACTTC
CASSLGTSGPIETQYF
>-|TRBJ2-5|-|TRBV29-1
TGCAGCGTCCTAACAGCCCAAGAGACCCAGTACTTC
CSVLTAQETQYF
>TRBD1|TRBJ2-1|few|TRBV4-1
TGCGCCAGCAGCCACGACATTCCGGGACAGGGGGCTCATGAGCAGTTCTTC
CASSHDIPGQGAHEQFF
>-|TRBJ2-3|once|TRBV4-2
TGTGCCAGCAGCCAAGAGACCCCAGGGGCAGATACGCAGTATTTT
CASSQETPGADTQYF
>-|TRBJ2-3|-|TRBV27
TGTGCCAGCAGTTTAAGTATCCCCGGACAGCCCCTTGCAGATACGCAGTATTTT
CASSLSIPGQPLADTQYF
>-|TRBJ1-5|many|TRBV12-3/TRBV12-4
TGTGCCAGCAGTTTTTTCTCGAACAGCAATCAGCCCCAGCATTTT
CASSFFSNSNQPQHF
>-|TRBJ1-4|few|TRBV19
TGTGCCAGTAGTATAGCAGTGCGGGCTAATGAAAAACTGTTTTTT
CASSIAVRANEKLFF
>TRBD1|TRBJ1-5|few|TRBV29-1
TGCAGCGTTGAAGAGGTGGACAGGGGATTCCAGAGCAATCAGCCCCAGCATTTT
CSVEEVDRGFQSNQPQHF
>TRBD2|TRBJ2-1|-|TRBV7-3
TGTGCCAGCAGCCCGACTCCGACTAGCGGAGATTACAATGAGCAGTTCTTC
CASSPTPTSGDYNEQFF
>-|TRBJ1-5|few|TRBV27
TGTGCCAGCAGTCGCCCGGATCAGCCCCAGCATTTT
CASSRPDQPQHF
>-|TRBJ2-5|few|TRBV6-2/TRBV6-3
TGTGCCAGCAAATACAACCTCGGGGGCCAAGAGACCCAGTACTTC
CASKYNLGGQETQYF
>-|TRBJ2-3|-|TRBV9
TGTGCCAGCAGCGCTCCCGGGGGGCTAGCGGCCTTCACAGATACGCAGTATTTT
CASSAPGGLAAFTDTQYF
>-|TRBJ2-2|few|TRBV6-6
TGTGCCAGCAGTTACAGGGGGTCCAACACCGGGGAGCTGTTTTTT
CASSYRGSNTGELFF
>-|TRBJ1-5|few|TRBV27
TGTGCCAGCAGTTTATCGAGCGGGGGGAGTCAGCCCCAGCATTTT
CASSLSSGGSQPQHF
>-|TRBJ2-7|few|TRBV19
TGTGCCAGTAGTATACTCGGAGGCTGGTCCTACGAGCAGTACTTC
CASSILGGWSYEQYF
>-|TRBJ1-2|-|TRBV11-2
TGTGCCAGCAGCTATTGGTTCGGCGATGGCTACACCTTC
CASSYWFGDGYTF
>TRBD2|TRBJ2-7|few|TRBV6-5
TGTGCCAGCAGTTACTCGGGGACTAGCGGGGGGACTCTCTACGAGCAGTACTTC
CASSYSGTSGGTLYEQYF
>TRBD1|TRBJ1-1|-|TRBV19
TGTGCCAGTAGTCCCAGACAGGGGGCTATGAGCACTGAAGCTTTCTTT
CASSPRQGAMSTEAFF
>-|TRBJ1-5|many|TRBV7-2
TGTGCCAGCAGCTTAGATGAGGGGTGGGGACCGGGCGATCAGCCCCAGCATTTT
CASSLDEGWGPGDQPQHF
>-|TRBJ1-4|many|TRBV7-2
TGTGCCAGCAGCCTATGGACCGGATCAACTAATGAAAAACTGTTTTTT
CASSLWTGSTNEKLFF
>-|TRBJ2-5|-|TRBV7-4
TGTGCCAGCAGCCACCAGGGTGTGGAGACCCAGTACTTC
CASSHQGVETQYF
>TRBD1|TRBJ1-2|-|TRBV29-1
TGCAGCGTCCCGGACAGGGGAAGAGGCTACACCTTC
CSVPDRGRGYTF
>TRBD1|TRBJ2-1|once|TRBV15
TGTGCCACCAACCTTTACAGGGGGGCTTACAATGAGCAGTTCTTC
CATNLYRGAYNEQFF